What follows are 19 T cell receptor beta chains derived from one specimen sequenced in a study of blood T cell repertoires in COVID-19. Generated by immunoSEQ multiplex PCR, the TCRdb table keeps only in-frame clones and is missing some. The sample has 300,000 or so clones, around 88% seen once; the top ten hold roughly 7%. Sequenced: peripheral blood. These receptor sequences come from a woman younger than 45 who had recovered from COVID-19.

This chain uses TRBV15 with TRBJ1-1, with TRBD1 identical over 7 bases. Germline V gene lookup returns CDR1 LNHNV and CDR2 YYDKDF (reference sequence). The CDR3 is 12 amino acids. J gave up 6 bases and V 5 bases, and 3 bases lay outside the gene matches. The CDR3: CATSEGTAEAFF. The DNA for the CDR3 is TGTGCCACCAGCGAAGGGACAGCTGAAGCTTTCTTT.

In nucleotides, the CDR3 is TGTGCCAGCAGTTTTCTCGGACAGTTCGCTGAAGCTTTCTTT. Translation gives CASSFLGQFAEAFF. The chain carries TRBV28 and TRBJ1-1; TRBD1 might be the D (6 bases). V lost 3 bases and J 6 bases, leaving 14 bases between the germline ends. CDR3 size: 14 residues. CDR1 is MDHEN and CDR2 is SYDVKM in the germline V gene.

The chain has TRBV5-1 and TRBJ1-4, with 8 bases identical to TRBD1. The CDR3 is 16 residues long. CDR1 is SGHRS and CDR2 is YFSETQ in the germline V gene. Trimming cost V 4 bases and J 4 bases; bases outside gene matches: 9. The CDR3 DNA follows: TGCGCCAGCAGCCTTCTTGGGACAGGAGATAATGAAAAACTGTTTTTT. It specifies CASSLLGTGDNEKLFF.

The chain links TRBV5-1 to TRBJ1-4; D ambiguous. This CDR3 region has 13 residues. The germline V gene encodes CDR1 SGHRS and CDR2 YFSETQ. The germline V and J ends were trimmed by 0 bases and 8 bases, with 8 bases remaining between them. CDR3 DNA sequence: TGCGCCAGCAGCTTGGCCAGGTTCGAAAAACTGTTTTTT. This encodes CASSLARFEKLFF.

This chain uses TRBV28 with TRBJ1-2; D perhaps matches TRBD1 (6 bases). Trimming removed 7 bases at V and 3 bases at J, with 15 bases between. The V gene's germline CDR1 is MDHEN and CDR2 SYDVKM. The length of the CDR3 is 14 residues. The CDR3: CASIDLDRDYGYTF. The CDR3 DNA reads TGTGCCAGCATCGACTTGGACAGAGACTATGGCTACACCTTC.

V usage is TRBV5-6 and J usage is TRBJ2-2; TRBD2 matches 7 bases. V was pared by 5 bases and J by 8 bases, with 9 bases of the junction left unmatched. The CDR3 is 14 residues long. Germline CDR1 SGHDT, CDR2 YYEEEE. The chain's CDR3 is CASSVTAGPGELFF. The CDR3 bases are TGTGCCAGCAGTGTGACAGCGGGGCCGGGGGAGCTGTTTTTT.

V is TRBV2 and J is TRBJ2-3, with a weak D call TRBD2 (6 bases). CDR1 and CDR2 (germline): SNHLY, FYNNEI. This CDR3 is built from 12 residues. V was clipped by 7 bases and J by 3 bases, with 8 bases between them. CDR3: CASTLATDTQYF. The CDR3 region has the DNA TGTGCCAGCACCCTAGCGACAGATACGCAGTATTTT.

The table lists this clone with a count of one. This rearrangement joins TRBV20-1 to TRBJ2-7, with 10 bases that match TRBD2. The germline V gene encodes CDR1 DFQATT and CDR2 SNEGSKA (reference sequence). The CDR3 length is 13 residues. The V gene end was trimmed by 3 bases and the J gene end by 3 bases; junction bases not matched to a gene: 2. The CDR3 reads CSASTSGVYEQYF. DNA of the CDR3: TGCAGTGCTAGTACTAGCGGGGTCTACGAGCAGTACTTC.

V and J are TRBV14 and TRBJ2-2; D remains ambiguous. The germline CDR1 and CDR2 sequences are SGHDN and FVKESK. CDR3 size: 13 residues. V dropped 5 bases and J dropped 6 bases, with 10 bases sitting between them. The CDR3 sequence is CASSSLFSGELFF. Here the CDR3 DNA reads TGTGCCAGCAGCTCTCTCTTCTCCGGGGAGCTGTTTTTT.

The chain combines TRBV18 with TRBJ2-3; TRBD1 might be the D (7 bases). The length of the CDR3 is 16 residues. V was clipped by 5 bases and J by 6 bases, with 21 bases between them. The germline gives CDR1 KGHSH, CDR2 LQKENI. CDR3 nucleotides: TGTGCCAGCTCAAAGACTAGGGGGCAAGCTGCGGATACGCAGTATTTT. Translated: CASSKTRGQAADTQYF.

This clone was detected a few times. The genes are TRBV4-1 and TRBJ2-3; D gene ambiguous. Germline values: CDR1 MGHRA, CDR2 YSYEKL. The length of the CDR3 is 13 residues. Trimming cost V 2 bases and J 5 bases, with 8 bases left between them. CDR3 amino acids: CASSQSPGDTQYF. CDR3 nucleotide sequence: TGCGCCAGCAGCCAATCCCCGGGAGATACGCAGTATTTT.

V usage is TRBV15 and J usage is TRBJ2-5; D perhaps matches TRBD1 (5 bases). Germline CDR1 is LNHNV and CDR2 is YYDKDF (reference sequence). This CDR3 spans 15 amino acids. The V end was cut by 0 bases, the J end by 7 bases, with 15 bases between. The CDR3 nucleotides are TGTGCCACCAGCAGAGATCCAGGGATGATTGGGACCCAGTACTTC. It codes for CATSRDPGMIGTQYF.

Note on this clone: Other DNA sequences in this specimen translate into the identical CDR3. The chain recombines TRBV15 with TRBJ1-4; 7 bases fit TRBD1. Trimming took 5 bases from V and 2 from J; bases not matched to a gene: 5. This CDR3 has 15 residues. From germline, CDR1 is LNHNV and CDR2 YYDKDF (reference sequence). The CDR3 is CATSAQGQTNEKLFF. Written as DNA, the CDR3 is TGTGCCACCAGCGCCCAGGGACAGACTAATGAAAAACTGTTTTTT.

The V gene is TRBV14, the J gene TRBJ2-3; D is unclear. Germline assignment: CDR1 SGHDN and CDR2 FVKESK. The CDR3 has 13 amino acids. Deletions cut 1 base from V and 6 bases from J, with 8 bases between. The CDR3 bases are TGTGCCAGCAGCCAAGTAAAGCTGGATACGCAGTATTTT. Translating it yields CASSQVKLDTQYF.

V gene TRBV28 combines with J gene TRBJ2-1, with 10 bases matching TRBD1. CDR3 length: 13 amino acids. Germline V lookup: CDR1 MDHEN, CDR2 SYDVKM. V was pared by 8 bases and J by 10 bases, with 8 bases of the junction left unmatched. The CDR3 is CASLRQGAREQFF. For the CDR3, the DNA is TGTGCCAGCTTAAGACAGGGGGCAAGGGAGCAGTTCTTC.

The chain has TRBV18 and TRBJ1-5; no reliable D call. Germline values: CDR1 KGHSH, CDR2 LQKENI. Trimming removed 1 base from V and 7 bases from J, with 20 bases in between. The CDR3 totals 17 residues. CDR3 in DNA: TGTGCCAGCTCACCACTGGCTCCTGGCTTACCCAGGCAGCCCCAGCATTTT. This sequence encodes CASSPLAPGLPRQPQHF.

The V and J genes are TRBV10-3 and TRBJ2-3; 9 bases fit TRBD2. Unmatched junction bases numbered 9, after V lost 8 bases and J lost 0 bases. This CDR3 comprises 16 residues. Germline CDR1 is ENHRY and CDR2 is SYGVKD. CDR3 sequence reads: CAIRTSAGSSTDTQYF. DNA for the CDR3: TGTGCCATCCGGACTAGCGCGGGATCTAGCACAGATACGCAGTATTTT.

In this sample, this clone turned up a few times. The gene calls are TRBV7-8 and TRBJ2-3; 10 bases are a match to TRBD1. CDR3 size: 17 residues. Trimming cost V 6 bases and J 4 bases; bases outside gene matches: 13. The germline gives CDR1 SGHVS, CDR2 FQNEAQ. CDR3 amino acids: CASRPRVRQGAADTQYF. The DNA of the CDR3 is TGTGCCAGCAGACCTAGGGTTAGACAGGGGGCTGCAGATACGCAGTATTTT.

The chain combines TRBV6-6 with TRBJ2-1; D is uncertain. The CDR3 extends over 16 amino acids. Germline V lookup: CDR1 MNHNY, CDR2 SVGAGI (reference sequence). V was shortened by 5 bases and J by 4 bases, with 18 bases between the two germline ends. This chain's CDR3 is CASSTYQRSLYNEQFF. The CDR3 nucleotides are TGTGCCAGCAGTACCTACCAGAGGAGCTTATACAATGAGCAGTTCTTC.